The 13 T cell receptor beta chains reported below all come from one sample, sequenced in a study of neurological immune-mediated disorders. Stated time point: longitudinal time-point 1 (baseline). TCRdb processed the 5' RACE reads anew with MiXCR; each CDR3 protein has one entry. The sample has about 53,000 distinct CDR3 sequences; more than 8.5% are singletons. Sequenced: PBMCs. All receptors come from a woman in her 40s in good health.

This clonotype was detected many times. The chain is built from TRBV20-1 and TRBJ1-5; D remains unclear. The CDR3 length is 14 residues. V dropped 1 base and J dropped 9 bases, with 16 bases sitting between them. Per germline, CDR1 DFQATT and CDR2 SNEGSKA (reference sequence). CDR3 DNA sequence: TGCAGTGCTAGAGCTAGGACCGGGTTTGGGCCCCAGCATTTT. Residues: CSARARTGFGPQHF.

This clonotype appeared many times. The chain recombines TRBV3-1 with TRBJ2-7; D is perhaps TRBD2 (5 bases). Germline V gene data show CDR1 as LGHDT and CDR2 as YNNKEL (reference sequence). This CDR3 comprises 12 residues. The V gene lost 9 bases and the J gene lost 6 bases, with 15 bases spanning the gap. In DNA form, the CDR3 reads TGTGCCAGTCGGGGATTAATCGGCGAGCAGTACTTC. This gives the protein CASRGLIGEQYF.

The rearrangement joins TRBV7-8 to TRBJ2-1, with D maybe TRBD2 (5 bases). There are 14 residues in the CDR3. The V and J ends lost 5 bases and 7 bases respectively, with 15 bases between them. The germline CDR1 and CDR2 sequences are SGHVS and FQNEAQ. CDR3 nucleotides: TGTGCCAGCAGCCAATCCTTCCTAGCTAATGAGCAGTTCTTC. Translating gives CASSQSFLANEQFF.

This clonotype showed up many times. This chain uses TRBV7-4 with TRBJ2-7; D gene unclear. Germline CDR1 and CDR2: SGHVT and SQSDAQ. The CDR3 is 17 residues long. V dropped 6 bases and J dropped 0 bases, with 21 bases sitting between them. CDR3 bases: TGTGCCAGCAGAAAAAATTCGGGCTGTCTCGTCTCCTACGAGCAGTACTTC. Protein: CASRKNSGCLVSYEQYF.

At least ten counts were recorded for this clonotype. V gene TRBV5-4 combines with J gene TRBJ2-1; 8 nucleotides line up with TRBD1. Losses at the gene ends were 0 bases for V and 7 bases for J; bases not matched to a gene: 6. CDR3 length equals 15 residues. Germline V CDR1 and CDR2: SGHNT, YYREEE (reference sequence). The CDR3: CASSLAGRGRNEQFF. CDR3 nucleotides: TGTGCCAGCAGCTTGGCCGGCAGGGGGCGGAATGAGCAGTTCTTC.

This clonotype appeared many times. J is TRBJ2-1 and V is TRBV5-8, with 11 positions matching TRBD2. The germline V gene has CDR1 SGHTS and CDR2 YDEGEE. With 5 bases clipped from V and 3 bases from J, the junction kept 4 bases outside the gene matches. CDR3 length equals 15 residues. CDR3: CASSRTSGSYNEQFF. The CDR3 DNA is TGTGCCAGCAGTCGAACTAGCGGGAGCTACAATGAGCAGTTCTTC.

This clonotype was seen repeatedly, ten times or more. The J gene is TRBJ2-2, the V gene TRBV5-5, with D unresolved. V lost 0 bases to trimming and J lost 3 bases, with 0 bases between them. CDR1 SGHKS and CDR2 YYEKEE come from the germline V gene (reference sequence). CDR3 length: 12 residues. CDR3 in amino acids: CASSLDTGELFF. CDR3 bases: TGTGCCAGCAGCTTGGACACCGGGGAGCTGTTTTTT.

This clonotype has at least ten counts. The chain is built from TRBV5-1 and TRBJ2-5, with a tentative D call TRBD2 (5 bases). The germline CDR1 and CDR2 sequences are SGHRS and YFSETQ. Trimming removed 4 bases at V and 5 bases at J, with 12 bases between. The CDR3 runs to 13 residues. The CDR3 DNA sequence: TGCGCCAGCAGCCGGGAACAGAGTGAGACCCAGTACTTC. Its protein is CASSREQSETQYF.

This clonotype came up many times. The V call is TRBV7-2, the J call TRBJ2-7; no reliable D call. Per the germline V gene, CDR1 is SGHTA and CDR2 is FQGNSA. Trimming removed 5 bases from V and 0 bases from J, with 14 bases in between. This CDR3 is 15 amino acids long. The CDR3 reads CASSPAVGYSYEQYF. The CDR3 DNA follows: TGTGCCAGCAGCCCGGCGGTGGGGTACTCCTACGAGCAGTACTTC.

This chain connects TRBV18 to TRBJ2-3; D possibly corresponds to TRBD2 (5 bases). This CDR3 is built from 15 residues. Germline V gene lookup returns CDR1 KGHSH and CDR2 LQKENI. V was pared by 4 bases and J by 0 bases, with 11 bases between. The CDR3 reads CASSQDSTSTDTQYF. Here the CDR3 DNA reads TGTGCCAGCTCACAGGACTCGACTAGCACAGATACGCAGTATTTT. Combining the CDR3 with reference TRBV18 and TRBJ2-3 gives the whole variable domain NAGVMQNPRHLVRRRGQEARLRCSPMKGHSHVYWYRQLPEEGLKFMVYLQKENIIDESGMPKERFSAEFPKEGPSILRIQQVVRGDSAAYFCASSQDSTSTDTQYFGPGTRLTVL.

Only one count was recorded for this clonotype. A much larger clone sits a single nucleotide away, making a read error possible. The CDR3 DNA follows: TGTGCCAACACCGTGGGGATAGGGGAGGATACGCAGTATTTT. This encodes CANTVGIGEDTQYF. The chain uses TRBV7-9 and TRBJ2-3; D tentatively fits TRBD1 or TRBD2 (5 bases each). V dropped 10 bases and J dropped 6 bases, with 20 bases sitting between them. The CDR3 contains 14 residues. Germline values: CDR1 SEHNR, CDR2 FQNEAQ (reference sequence).

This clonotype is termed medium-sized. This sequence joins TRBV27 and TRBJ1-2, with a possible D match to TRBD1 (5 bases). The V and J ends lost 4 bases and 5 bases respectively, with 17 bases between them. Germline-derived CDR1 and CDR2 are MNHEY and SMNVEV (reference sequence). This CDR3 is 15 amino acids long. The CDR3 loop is CASSSTWGGGYGYTF. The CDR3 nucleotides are TGTGCCAGCAGTTCGACATGGGGCGGGGGGTATGGCTACACCTTC.

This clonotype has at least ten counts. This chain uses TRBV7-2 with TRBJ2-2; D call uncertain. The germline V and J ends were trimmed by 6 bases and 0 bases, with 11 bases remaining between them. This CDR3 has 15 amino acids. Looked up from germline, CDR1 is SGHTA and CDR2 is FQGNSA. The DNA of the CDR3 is TGTGCCAGCAGTCTGGATTTCGCGAACACCGGGGAGCTGTTTTTT. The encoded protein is CASSLDFANTGELFF.